This TCR beta chain was identified in a study of long-term antiretroviral therapy in people with HIV. Researchers ran immunoSEQ v3.0 at survey level. Some clones are missing from TCRdb's copy, which holds only in-frame ones; the method was immunoSEQ multiplex PCR. The repertoire holds about 18,000 clones, with 91% as singletons. Each participant with HIV received care in the United States. Germline V gene sequence: CDR1 SGHAT, CDR2 FQNNGV. The CDR3 is 11 amino acids. The germline V and J ends were trimmed by 3 bases and 7 bases, with 3 bases remaining between them. In its sample, this clone ranks as medium-sized (0.01 to 0.1%). Other nucleotide sequences in the sample specify the same CDR3.

The receptor's source is a man aged 50 to 60 with HIV. The rearrangement links TRBV11-2 to TRBJ1-4; D unresolved. Here the sequenced sample was unsorted PBMCs, taken 3 years after starting antiretroviral therapy. CDR3 region: CASSLGEKLFF. CDR3 in DNA: TGTGCCAGCAGCTTGGGTGAAAAACTGTTTTTT.